The present TCR beta chain was sequenced within a study of control samples from healthy donors and cancer patients (TCRdb year 2020). The CDR3 starts with the cysteine, ends with the phenylalanine, and has 12 residues. The only DNA kept is the CDR3, 36 bases in frame from the first base. Trimming at the junction amounts to 4 bases on V and 9 bases on J, and the germline ends lie 12 bases apart. The germline V gene gives CDR1 as SNHLY and CDR2 as FYNNEI. The library was built by means of the immunoSEQ multiplex PCR assay. The immuneACCESS repertoire file appears here via TCRdb, limited to in-frame rearrangements. These files lack a portion of the clones; in checked studies, under half of the deficit traces to unresolved V genes, and the cause of the others is not known. In this sample the table shows over 150,000 clones, 75% to 95% of which occur a single time. Around 2% of the sample is held by the ten biggest clonotypes.

A note on this clone: The target of this receptor is not known. Base qualities are missing; no much larger clone stands one base away.

The V gene is TRBV2 and the J gene is TRBJ1-1; the D gene is not confidently resolved. The clonotype was recovered from a woman in her 40s in good health. Sequenced input: blood. The nucleotides are TGTGCCAGCAGTGCCGACACGGCTCAAGCTTTCTTT. Its protein is CASSADTAQAFF.